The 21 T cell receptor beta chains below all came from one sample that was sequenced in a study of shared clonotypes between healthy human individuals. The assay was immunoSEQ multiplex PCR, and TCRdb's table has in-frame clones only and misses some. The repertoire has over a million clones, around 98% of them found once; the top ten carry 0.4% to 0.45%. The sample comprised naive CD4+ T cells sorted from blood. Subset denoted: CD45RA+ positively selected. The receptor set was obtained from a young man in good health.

The CDR3 region has the DNA TGTGCCAGCACCCTGGACCCGGGGGTAGATGCAGATACGCAGTATTTT. Its protein is CASTLDPGVDADTQYF. The chain links TRBV9 to TRBJ2-3; D is possibly TRBD2 (6 bases). V lost 6 bases to trimming and J lost 4 bases, with 21 bases between them. From germline, CDR1 is SGDLS and CDR2 YYNGEE. The CDR3 extends over 16 amino acids.

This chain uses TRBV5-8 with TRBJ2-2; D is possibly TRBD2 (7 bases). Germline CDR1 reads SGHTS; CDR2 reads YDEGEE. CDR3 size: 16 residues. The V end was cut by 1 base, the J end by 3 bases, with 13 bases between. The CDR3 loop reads CASSLLAGAYTGELFF. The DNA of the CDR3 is TGTGCCAGCAGCTTGTTGGCGGGGGCGTACACCGGGGAGCTGTTTTTT.

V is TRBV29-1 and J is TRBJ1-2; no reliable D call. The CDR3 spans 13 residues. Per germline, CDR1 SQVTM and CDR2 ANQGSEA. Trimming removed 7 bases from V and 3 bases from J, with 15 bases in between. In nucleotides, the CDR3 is TGCAGCGCCATTGCATTGGAGGACTATGGCTACACCTTC. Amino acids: CSAIALEDYGYTF.

CDR3 in DNA: TGTGCCAGCGGCAGACTAGAGGGGGATGAGCAGTTCTTC. Translation: CASGRLEGDEQFF. The chain has TRBV27 and TRBJ2-1, with D possibly called TRBD1 or TRBD2 (6 bases each). The CDR3 extends over 13 amino acids. CDR1 is MNHEY and CDR2 is SMNVEV in the germline V gene (reference sequence). With 8 bases removed from V and 8 bases from J, the gap between germline ends came to 16 bases.

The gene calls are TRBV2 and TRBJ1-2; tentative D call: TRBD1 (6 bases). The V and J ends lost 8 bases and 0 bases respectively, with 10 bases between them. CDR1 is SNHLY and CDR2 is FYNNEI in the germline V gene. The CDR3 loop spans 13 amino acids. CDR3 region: CASHGQTNYGYTF. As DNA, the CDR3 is TGTGCCAGCCACGGACAGACTAACTATGGCTACACCTTC.

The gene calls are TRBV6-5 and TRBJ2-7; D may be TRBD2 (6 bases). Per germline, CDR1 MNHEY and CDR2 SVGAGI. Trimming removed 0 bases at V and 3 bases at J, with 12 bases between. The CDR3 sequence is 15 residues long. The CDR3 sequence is CASSYSIYGGYEQYF. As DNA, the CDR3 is TGTGCCAGCAGTTACTCGATATACGGGGGCTACGAGCAGTACTTC.

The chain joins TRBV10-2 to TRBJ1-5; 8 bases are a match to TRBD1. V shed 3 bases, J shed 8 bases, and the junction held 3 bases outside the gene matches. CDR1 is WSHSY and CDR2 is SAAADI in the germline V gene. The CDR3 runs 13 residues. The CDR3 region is CASSEQGGEPQHF. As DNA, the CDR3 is TGCGCCAGCAGTGAACAGGGGGGCGAGCCCCAGCATTTT.

The chain's CDR3 is CASSLPILTSKNEQFF. DNA of the CDR3: TGTGCCAGCTCACTTCCCATATTGACTAGCAAAAATGAGCAGTTCTTC. This sequence joins TRBV18 and TRBJ2-1; 7 positions agree with TRBD2. V was pared by 4 bases and J by 7 bases, with 13 bases of the junction left unmatched. The CDR3 totals 16 residues. Germline CDR1 KGHSH, CDR2 LQKENI.

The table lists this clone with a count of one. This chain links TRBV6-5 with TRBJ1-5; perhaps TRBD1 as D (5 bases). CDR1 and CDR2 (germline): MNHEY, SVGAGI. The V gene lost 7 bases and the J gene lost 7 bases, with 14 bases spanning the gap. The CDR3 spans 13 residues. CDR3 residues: CASMRQGGQPQHF. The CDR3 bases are TGTGCCAGCATGAGGCAGGGAGGACAGCCCCAGCATTTT.

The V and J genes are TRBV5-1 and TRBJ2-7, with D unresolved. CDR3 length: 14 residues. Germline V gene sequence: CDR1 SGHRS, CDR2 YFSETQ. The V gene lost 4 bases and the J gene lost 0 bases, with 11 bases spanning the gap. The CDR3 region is CASSTSTVSYEQYF. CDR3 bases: TGCGCCAGCAGCACTTCTACGGTCTCCTACGAGCAGTACTTC.

CDR3 coding DNA: TGTGCCAGCAGTCCCGGGACCGCCTACGAGCAGTACTTC. The encoded protein is CASSPGTAYEQYF. The chain is built from TRBV6-1 and TRBJ2-7; D is tentatively TRBD1 or TRBD2 (5 bases each). Germline V gene data show CDR1 as MNHNS and CDR2 as SASEGT. Trimming pared 5 bases from V and 2 bases from J, leaving 10 bases between. The CDR3 runs to 13 residues.

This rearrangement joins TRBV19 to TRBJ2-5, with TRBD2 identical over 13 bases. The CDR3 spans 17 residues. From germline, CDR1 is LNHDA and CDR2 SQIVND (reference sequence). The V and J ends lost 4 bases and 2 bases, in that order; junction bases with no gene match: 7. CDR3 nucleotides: TGTGCCAGTAGTAGGAGACAGGGACTAGCGGGACAAGAGACCCAGTACTTC. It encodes CASSRRQGLAGQETQYF.

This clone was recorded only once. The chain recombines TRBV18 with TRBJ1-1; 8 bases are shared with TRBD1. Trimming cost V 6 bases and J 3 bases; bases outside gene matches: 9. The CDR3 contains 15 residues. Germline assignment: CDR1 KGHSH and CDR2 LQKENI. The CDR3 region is CASSPRTGSYTEAFF. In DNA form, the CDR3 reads TGTGCCAGCTCCCCGAGGACAGGGTCGTACACTGAAGCTTTCTTT.

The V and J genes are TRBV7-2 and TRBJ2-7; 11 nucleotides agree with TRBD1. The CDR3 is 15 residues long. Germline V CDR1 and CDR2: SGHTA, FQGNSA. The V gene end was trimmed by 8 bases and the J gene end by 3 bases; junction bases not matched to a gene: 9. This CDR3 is CASSLVGTGGYEQYF. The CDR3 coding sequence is TGTGCCAGCTCCTTAGTAGGGACAGGGGGCTACGAGCAGTACTTC.

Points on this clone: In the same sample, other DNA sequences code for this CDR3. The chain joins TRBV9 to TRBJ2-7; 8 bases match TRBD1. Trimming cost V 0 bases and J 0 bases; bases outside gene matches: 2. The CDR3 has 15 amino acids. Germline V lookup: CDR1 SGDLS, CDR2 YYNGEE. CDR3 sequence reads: CASSVGQGPSYEQYF. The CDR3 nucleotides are TGTGCCAGCAGCGTAGGACAGGGGCCCTCCTACGAGCAGTACTTC.

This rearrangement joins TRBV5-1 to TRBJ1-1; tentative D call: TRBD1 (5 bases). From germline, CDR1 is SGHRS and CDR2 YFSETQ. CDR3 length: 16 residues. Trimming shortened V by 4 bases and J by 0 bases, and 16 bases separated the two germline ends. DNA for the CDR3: TGCGCCAGCAGCCCAGGGACGGATTTTTTGAACACTGAAGCTTTCTTT. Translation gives CASSPGTDFLNTEAFF.

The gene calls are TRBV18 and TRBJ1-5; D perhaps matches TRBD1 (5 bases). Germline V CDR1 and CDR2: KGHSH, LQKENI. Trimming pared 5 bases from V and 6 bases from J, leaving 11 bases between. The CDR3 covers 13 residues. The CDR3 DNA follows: TGTGCCAGCTCATCGGGGGGGGTTCAGCCCCAGCATTTT. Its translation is CASSSGGVQPQHF.

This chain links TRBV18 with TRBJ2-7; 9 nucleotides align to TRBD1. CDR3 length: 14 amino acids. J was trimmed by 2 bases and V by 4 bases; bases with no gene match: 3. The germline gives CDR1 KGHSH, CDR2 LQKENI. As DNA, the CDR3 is TGTGCCAGCTCACGGGACAGGGAAACCTACGAGCAGTACTTC. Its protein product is CASSRDRETYEQYF.

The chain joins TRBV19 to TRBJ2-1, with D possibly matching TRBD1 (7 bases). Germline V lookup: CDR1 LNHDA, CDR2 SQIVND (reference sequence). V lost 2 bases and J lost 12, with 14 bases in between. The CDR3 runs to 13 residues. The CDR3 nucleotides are TGTGCCAGTAGTATAATGGCAGGGGGGAGGCAGTTCTTC. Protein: CASSIMAGGRQFF. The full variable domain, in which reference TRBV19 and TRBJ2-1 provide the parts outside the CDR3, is DGGITQSPKYLFRKEGQNVTLSCEQNLNHDAMYWYRQDPGQGLRLIYYSQIVNDFQKGDIAEGYSVSREKKESFPLTVTSAQKNPTAFYLCASSIMAGGRQFFGPGTRLTVL.

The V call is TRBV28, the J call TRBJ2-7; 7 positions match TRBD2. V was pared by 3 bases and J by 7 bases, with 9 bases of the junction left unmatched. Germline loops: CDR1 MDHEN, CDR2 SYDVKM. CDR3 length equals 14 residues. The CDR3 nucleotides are TGTGCCAGCAGTTTCCCCGCGGTCGGGGGGGAGCAGTACTTC. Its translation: CASSFPAVGGEQYF.

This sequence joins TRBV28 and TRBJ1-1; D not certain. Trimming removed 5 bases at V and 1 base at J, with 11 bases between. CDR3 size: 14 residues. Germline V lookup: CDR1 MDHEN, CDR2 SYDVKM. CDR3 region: CASSLLPENTEAFF. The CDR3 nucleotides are TGTGCCAGCAGTCTCCTCCCGGAGAACACTGAAGCTTTCTTT. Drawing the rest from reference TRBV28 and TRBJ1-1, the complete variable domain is DVKVTQSSRYLVKRTGEKVFLECVQDMDHENMFWYRQDPGLGLRLIYFSYDVKMKEKGDIPEGYSVSREKKERFSLILESASTNQTSMYLCASSLLPENTEAFFGQGTRLTVV.